The present TCR beta chain was sequenced within a study of blood T cells in healthy people across ages. Study-wide points: A roughly linear age-dependent decrease characterized TCR beta diversity per million T cells. Considered underestimates were the diversity estimates obtained from one million T cells.

Each donor's blood draw was roughly 10 milliliters of peripheral blood. This clonotype was observed once. Its cognate antigen is unknown. This CDR3 comprises 14 residues. Per germline, CDR1 MNHEY and CDR2 SVGEGT. V dropped 10 bases and J dropped 4; count of bases not matched to a gene: 10. A J-beta primer mix and a sample-barcoded 5' primer were used in a second PCR of roughly 6 to 12 cycles. Every cDNA molecule bore a tag from a template-switch adaptor containing 12 random nucleotides. Via MiXCR, TCRdb re-called the 5' RACE reads, giving one row per CDR3 protein. The sample yields approximately 850,000 distinct CDR3 sequences, around 43% seen once.

The TCR originated in a man between 60 and 75 years old in good health. Specimen: blood. The rearrangement uses TRBV6-2 or TRBV6-3 and TRBJ2-1; TRBD1 matches 7 bases. CDR3: CATVHRGIYNEQFF. The CDR3 coding sequence is TGTGCCACCGTCCACAGGGGTATTTACAATGAGCAGTTCTTC.